Listed below are T cell receptor beta chains from one sample, sequenced in a study of graft-versus-host responses after intestinal transplantation. Produced via immunoSEQ multiplex PCR; TCRdb's table is partial and in-frame only. The sample shows approximately 9,600 clones, over 70% of them seen only once. The source material was ileum tissue, sampled around 450 days after intestinal transplantation. The source is a human patient who received an intestinal transplant, so some T cells may come from the graft donor. CDR3s include the opening cysteine and the closing phenylalanine or tryptophan. The D gene is left open where the match is weak.

V gene | D gene | CDR3 protein
TRBV28 | NA | CASSGPEGLGAKNIQYF
TRBV29-1 | NA | CSVVTGSHEQYF
TRBV7-9 | TRBD1 | CASSLQGASNQPQHF
TRBV2 | TRBD2 | CASRKTSGVVKTQYF
TRBV27 | NA | CASSLVSNYGCTF
TRBV10-1 | TRBD1 | CASSPGQGSGSYEQYF
TRBV5-6 | NA | CASSLFYTDTQYF
TRBV18 | NA | CASSLPSTDTQYF
TRBV7-8 | TRBD2 | CASGGGPYEQYF
TRBV5-1 | TRBD1 | CASSATGGWYNEQFF
TRBV6-4 | NA | CASSDPARGYPDTQYF
TRBV29-1 | TRBD2 | CSVGFRTGGGTGELFF
TRBV9 | NA | CASSVSMSSYNSPLHF
TRBV27 | NA | CASYRYGYTF
TRBV2 | NA | CASRVTGNNSPLHF
TRBV2 | NA | CASSNSLSSGNTIYF
TRBV29-1 | NA | CSVVGTGSGNTIYF
TRBV6-5 | TRBD2 | CARWEAGACSYEQYF
TRBV18 | NA | CASSPRPGGPNVLTF
TRBV15 | NA | CATGGLTGTSGANVLTF
TRBV18 | NA | CASSITRRELFF
TRBV6-1 | NA | CASSDRGVPSYEQYF
TRBV7-2 | TRBD1 | CASSIYRGYGYTF
TRBV6-6 | TRBD1 | CASRGQGASQPQHF
TRBV5-1 | NA | CASSLGGNANSPLHF
TRBV27 | TRBD1 | CASSLRQGVYGYTF
TRBV2 | NA | CASSVSQANEQFF
TRBV5-6 | NA | CASIARGTARSDEQYF
TRBV18 | NA | CASSPPGGQVYEQYF
TRBV21-1 | NA | CANQRETELLSGNTIYF
TRBV30 | TRBD1 | CAWSFRTGFYEQYF
TRBV28 | NA | CASSLPQVSYEQYF
TRBV10-1 | NA | CASSEFSGGGSYEQFF
TRBV6-5 | NA | CASKPGISGNTIYF
TRBV21-1 | NA | CASSRSRDKKNSPLHF